The 30 T cell receptor beta chains below come from one sample, sequenced in a study of T cells in Graves' hyperthyroidism and ophthalmopathy. Amplified TCR beta CDR3 regions derived from RNA transcripts. With the HTBI primer set, the TCR CDR3 went through a first round of RT-PCR. From the multiplex PCR reads, TCRdb called clonotypes with MiXCR, one entry per CDR3 protein. The sample shows 700,000 to 850,000 distinct CDR3 sequences, 30% to 40% of them seen only once. Sequences were obtained from blood. The receptors shown here come from a woman between 40 and 50 years old with Graves' hyperthyroidism.

In this sample, this clonotype turned up many times. The gene calls are TRBV9 and TRBJ2-2; no clear D. The CDR3 consists of 12 residues. Germline loops: CDR1 SGDLS, CDR2 YYNGEE. V lost 5 bases to trimming and J lost 1 base, with 3 bases between them. Written as DNA, the CDR3 is TGTGCCAGCAGAGGGAACACCGGGGAGCTGTTTTTT. It specifies CASRGNTGELFF.

The sample holds many counts of this clonotype. V is TRBV20-1 and J is TRBJ2-5; TRBD2 might be the D (6 bases). The V and J ends lost 0 bases and 4 bases respectively, with 12 bases between them. The CDR3 length is 14 residues. Germline V CDR1 and CDR2: DFQATT, SNEGSKA (reference sequence). Written as DNA, the CDR3 is TGCAGTGCTAGAGATACGGGAGCAGGAGAGACCCAGTACTTC. Translating it yields CSARDTGAGETQYF.

The table lists this clonotype with a few counts. The gene calls are TRBV5-8 and TRBJ1-2, with D uncertain. The CDR3 consists of 15 residues. CDR1 SGHTS and CDR2 YDEGEE come from the germline V gene. V was shortened by 1 base and J by 8 bases, with 18 bases between the two germline ends. The chain's CDR3 is CASSLFPGHPGGYTF. The CDR3, as DNA: TGTGCCAGCAGCTTGTTCCCGGGCCACCCGGGGGGCTACACCTTC.

The chain combines TRBV12-3 or TRBV12-4 with TRBJ2-5; tentative D call: TRBD2 (7 bases). CDR3 length equals 15 residues. Deletions cut 8 bases from V and 4 bases from J, with 20 bases between. The CDR3 sequence is CASGGGGVGLETQYF. As DNA, the CDR3 is TGTGCCAGCGGAGGGGGAGGGGTAGGGCTAGAGACCCAGTACTTC.

The V call is TRBV4-1, the J call TRBJ2-7; 10 bases agree with TRBD2. Trimming took 0 bases from V and 8 from J; bases not matched to a gene: 13. There are 17 residues in the CDR3. Germline assignment: CDR1 MGHRA and CDR2 YSYEKL. The CDR3 coding sequence is TGCGCCAGCAGCCAAGAGAGCGGAGCGGGGGGGCCTTTTAAGCAGTACTTC. The encoded protein is CASSQESGAGGPFKQYF.

There are many counts of this clonotype. The chain employs TRBV20-1 and TRBJ2-2; 9 bases are a match to TRBD2. Germline CDR1 and CDR2: DFQATT and SNEGSKA (reference sequence). The CDR3 extends over 15 amino acids. V trimming: 2 bases; J trimming: 2 bases; junction bases outside the gene matches: 3. CDR3 nucleotide sequence: TGCAGTGCTAGATCTAGCGGGACCAACACCGGGGAGCTGTTTTTT. As protein: CSARSSGTNTGELFF.

This clonotype was observed many times. The chain is built from TRBV27 and TRBJ1-2; 7 bases match TRBD1. Germline values: CDR1 MNHEY, CDR2 SMNVEV (reference sequence). The V segment lost 1 base and the J segment 9 bases; nucleotides outside the gene matches: 11. The CDR3 has 15 amino acids. The CDR3 nucleotides read TGTGCCAGCAGTTTATACGGAGGGACAGCCTCTCGCTACACCTTC. Translation gives CASSLYGGTASRYTF.

A few counts support this clonotype. The CDR3 protein is CASSPSTGGRYEQYF. CDR3 nucleotides: TGTGCCAGCAGTCCCTCGACAGGGGGACGGTATGAGCAGTACTTC. The chain carries TRBV6-5 and TRBJ2-7; 9 nucleotides align to TRBD1. The CDR3 has 15 residues. The germline gives CDR1 MNHEY, CDR2 SVGAGI. V was clipped by 5 bases and J by 7 bases; unmatched bases: 12.

V gene TRBV28 combines with J gene TRBJ2-6; weak D call: TRBD1 (6 bases). The length of the CDR3 is 16 residues. The V end was cut by 4 bases, the J end by 2 bases, with 12 bases between. From germline, CDR1 is MDHEN and CDR2 SYDVKM. The CDR3 loop is CASSSRQVAGANVLTF. The CDR3 region has the DNA TGTGCCAGCAGTTCGAGACAGGTGGCTGGGGCCAACGTCCTGACTTTC.

This clonotype was observed at least ten times. The gene calls are TRBV29-1 and TRBJ1-1; the D gene is possibly TRBD1 (5 bases). The CDR3 loop spans 13 amino acids. The germline V gene encodes CDR1 SQVTM and CDR2 ANQGSEA. V lost 4 bases and J lost 5, with 14 bases in between. The CDR3 loop reads CSVAAQGGTEAFF. As DNA, the CDR3 is TGCAGCGTTGCCGCCCAGGGAGGAACTGAAGCTTTCTTT.

This clonotype was seen repeatedly, ten times or more. The genes are TRBV12-3 or TRBV12-4 and TRBJ2-7; no clear D gene. The V gene lost 5 bases and the J gene lost 1 base, with 12 bases spanning the gap. The CDR3 is made up of 14 amino acids. The CDR3 protein is CASSGPYYSYEQYF. In DNA, the CDR3 is TGTGCCAGCAGTGGACCGTATTATTCCTACGAGCAGTACTTC.

The rearrangement joins TRBV7-9 to TRBJ2-5; 9 positions agree with TRBD2. This CDR3 spans 18 amino acids. Germline V gene lookup returns CDR1 SEHNR and CDR2 FQNEAQ (reference sequence). The J segment lost 0 bases and the V segment lost 4 bases, leaving 12 bases of the junction unmatched. The CDR3, as DNA: TGTGCCAGCAGCTACCCGCGGGGGGGCAGCTACAACCAAGAGACCCAGTACTTC. This encodes CASSYPRGGSYNQETQYF.

This sequence joins TRBV19 and TRBJ1-5; no reliable D call. Trimming pared 5 bases from V and 5 bases from J, leaving 13 bases between. Per the germline V gene, CDR1 is LNHDA and CDR2 is SQIVND (reference sequence). The CDR3 is 14 residues long. CDR3 protein: CASSPAGFYQPQHF. CDR3 DNA: TGTGCCAGTAGTCCGGCTGGGTTTTATCAGCCCCAGCATTTT.

V usage is TRBV19 and J usage is TRBJ1-2; TRBD1 matches at 7 bases. Germline CDR1 and CDR2: LNHDA and SQIVND (reference sequence). The trim removed 7 bases at V and 3 bases at J, leaving 14 bases unmatched. The CDR3 sequence is 16 residues long. The CDR3 nucleotides are TGTGCCAGTAATTTTTCGCCCAACAGGGGAGACTATGGCTACACCTTC. Translated: CASNFSPNRGDYGYTF.

This clonotype was observed at least ten times. The chain links TRBV10-3 to TRBJ1-1, with 9 bases fitting TRBD1. From germline, CDR1 is ENHRY and CDR2 SYGVKD. Trimming removed 10 bases from V and 6 bases from J; junction bases left unmatched: 9. This CDR3 spans 13 amino acids. This CDR3 reads CATHRDREAEAFF. Here the CDR3 DNA reads TGTGCCACTCACCGGGACAGGGAGGCTGAAGCTTTCTTT.

V usage is TRBV12-3 or TRBV12-4 and J usage is TRBJ1-1; 8 bases map to TRBD1. After removal of 4 bases from V and 8 bases from J, the junction contained 12 bases not matched to a gene. This CDR3 is built from 15 residues. This CDR3 reads CASSCRDRSIGEAFF. For the CDR3, the DNA is TGTGCCAGCAGTTGCCGGGACAGGTCGATCGGGGAAGCTTTCTTT.

V is TRBV20-1 and J is TRBJ1-6; tentatively, D is TRBD1 (5 bases). The CDR3 is 16 residues long. V lost 5 bases, J lost 0 bases, and 14 bases lay in between. Germline lookup yields CDR1 DFQATT and CDR2 SNEGSKA (reference sequence). DNA for the CDR3: TGCAGTGCTGGGGACCCCGCTAGCTCCTATAATTCACCCCTCCACTTT. Amino acids: CSAGDPASSYNSPLHF.

The DNA for the CDR3 is TGCAGCCAAGATTCGGGGTGGTACACTGAAGCTTTCTTT. It is translated as CSQDSGWYTEAFF. The chain joins TRBV29-1 to TRBJ1-1, with D hard to call. The V gene's germline CDR1 is SQVTM and CDR2 ANQGSEA. V gave up 8 bases and J gave up 3 bases, with 16 bases separating them. The CDR3 has 13 residues.

As for this clonotype: Its ends do not fully match the called genes, so a read error is possible. The CDR3 bases are TGTGCCAGCAGCTTGGTGTCAGGAGAGAGAGATAGCACAGATACGCAGTATTTT. Amino acids: CASSLVSGERDSTDTQYF. The rearrangement joins TRBV5-1 to TRBJ2-3; D is uncertain. CDR3 length: 18 residues. Per germline, CDR1 SGHRS and CDR2 YFSETQ.

This clonotype turned up a few times. V and J are TRBV5-8 and TRBJ1-6; TRBD1 might be the D (5 bases). Trimming took 0 bases from V and 2 from J, leaving 9 bases between them. This CDR3 contains 16 residues. Germline V CDR1 and CDR2: SGHTS, YDEGEE. The CDR3, as DNA: TGTGCCAGCAGCTTGGAAGGGGTACCCTATAATTCACCCCTCCACTTT. It yields the protein CASSLEGVPYNSPLHF.

This clonotype was detected only a few times. The V call is TRBV12-3 or TRBV12-4, the J call TRBJ2-7; 7 bases align to TRBD2. J lost 4 bases, V lost 6 bases, and 15 bases had no gene match. The CDR3 totals 16 residues. This CDR3 reads CASSWGVLAEGYEQYF. The CDR3 DNA sequence: TGTGCCAGCAGCTGGGGGGTGCTAGCGGAGGGATACGAGCAGTACTTC.

This clonotype has a handful of counts. A clone one base away is much larger, so this may be a read error. Without the conserved terminal phenylalanine or tryptophan, this CDR3 likely stems from a read error. This sequence joins TRBV20-1 and TRBJ1-1; D ambiguous. Germline V CDR1 and CDR2: DFQATT, SNEGSKA (reference sequence). The CDR3 length is 13 residues. The CDR3 reads CTVRTPLGTEAFL. DNA of the CDR3: TGCACGGTAAGGACTCCCCTGGGCACTGAAGCTTTCCTT.

CDR3 protein: CASSQNEGGPNRGTGELFF. DNA for the CDR3: TGTGCCAGCAGCCAAAATGAAGGGGGACCTAATAGGGGCACCGGGGAGCTGTTTTTT. V gene TRBV11-1 combines with J gene TRBJ2-2; D might be TRBD1 (6 bases). The CDR3 is made up of 19 amino acids. Germline CDR1 SGHAT, CDR2 FQDESV (reference sequence). Trimming shortened V by 5 bases and J by 4 bases, and 26 bases separated the two germline ends.

A word on this clonotype: Sequence at one end of the junction differs from germline and may be a read error. The rearrangement joins TRBV5-1 to TRBJ1-3; D might be TRBD1 (5 bases). The length of the CDR3 is 14 residues. Germline CDR1 is SGHRS and CDR2 is YFSETQ. CDR3 DNA: TGCGCCAGCGGCTTGGTGGGACTTGGAAACACCATATATTTT. Its translation: CASGLVGLGNTIYF.

With respect to this clonotype: Its ends do not fully match the called genes, so a read error is possible. The rearrangement links TRBV10-3 to TRBJ1-2; no firm D call. The CDR3 runs 15 residues. The germline gives CDR1 ENHRY, CDR2 SYGVKD. DNA for the CDR3: TGTGCCATCGGTGAGTCGGTTCGAGAAAACTATGGCTACACCTTC. Protein sequence: CAIGESVRENYGYTF.

This chain connects TRBV20-1 to TRBJ1-6; 9 positions match TRBD1. The CDR3 runs 12 residues. Germline assignment: CDR1 DFQATT and CDR2 SNEGSKA (reference sequence). Trimming at V came to 5 bases and at J to 14 bases, leaving 7 bases not matched to a gene. This CDR3 is CSAPRQGDTLHF. Here the CDR3 DNA reads TGCAGTGCTCCTAGACAGGGGGACACCCTCCACTTT.

This clonotype has a count of ten or more. The chain employs TRBV10-3 and TRBJ2-2, with TRBD2 identical over 9 bases. The CDR3 runs 17 residues. Germline CDR1 and CDR2: ENHRY and SYGVKD. V lost 1 base to trimming and J lost 0 bases; unmatched junction nucleotides: 3. The CDR3 spells CAISELAGVTNTGELFF. The DNA for the CDR3 is TGTGCCATCAGTGAGTTAGCGGGAGTAACGAACACCGGGGAGCTGTTTTTT.

The sample holds a few counts of this clonotype. This rearrangement joins TRBV4-3 to TRBJ1-6; D is perhaps TRBD1 (6 bases). Germline values: CDR1 LGHNA, CDR2 YSLEER. Trimming left V 1 base short and J 7 bases short, with 11 bases between. This CDR3 spans 15 amino acids. The CDR3, as DNA: TGCGCCAGCAGCCAAGTCCCGGGACACAATTCACCCCTCCACTTT. As protein: CASSQVPGHNSPLHF.

Only a few counts were recorded for this clonotype. The genes are TRBV7-6 and TRBJ2-2; 11 bases fit TRBD2. J lost 5 bases, V lost 6 bases, and 14 bases had no gene match. Germline-derived CDR1 and CDR2 are SGHVS and FNYEAQ. The CDR3 spans 18 residues. The CDR3 DNA sequence: TGTGCCAGCAGTAGTAGGACTAGCGGGCCCAGGGGGACCGGGGAGCTGTTTTTT. This codes for CASSSRTSGPRGTGELFF.

This clonotype appeared a single time. V usage is TRBV20-1 and J usage is TRBJ1-5; TRBD1 agrees at 8 bases. V lost 8 bases, J lost 6 bases, and 6 bases stayed unmatched. The CDR3 runs 12 residues. In germline, CDR1 is DFQATT, CDR2 SNEGSKA (reference sequence). Here the CDR3 reads CSYRTGIQPQHF. The CDR3 nucleotides are TGCAGTTACCGGACAGGGATTCAGCCCCAGCATTTT.